This passage covers 18 T cell receptor beta chains from one sample sequenced in a study of T cell responses to AZD1222 COVID-19 vaccine. The method was immunoSEQ multiplex PCR; TCRdb's version includes in-frame clones alone and lacks a portion of them. In the table there are approximately 150,000 clones, 85% to 95% of which are singletons. The source material was peripheral blood, sampled on day 0 of AZD1222 vaccination. These receptor sequences come from an adult in good health.

The chain combines TRBV29-1 with TRBJ1-3, with D maybe TRBD1 (5 bases). Trimming took off 3 bases at V and 1 base at J, with 10 bases between the two ends. This CDR3 comprises 14 residues. Per the germline V gene, CDR1 is SQVTM and CDR2 is ANQGSEA. The CDR3 nucleotides are TGCAGCGTTGAGGGGCTGTTATCTGGAAACACCATATATTTT. It yields the protein CSVEGLLSGNTIYF.

The V and J genes are TRBV19 and TRBJ1-5; 7 bases align to TRBD1. V lost 10 bases, J lost 4 bases, and 4 bases stayed unmatched. The CDR3 spans 12 residues. Germline V gene sequence: CDR1 LNHDA, CDR2 SQIVND (reference sequence). CDR3 DNA: TGTGCCACCCGGGGACAGAATCAGCCCCAGCATTTT. Amino acids: CATRGQNQPQHF.

The chain recombines TRBV28 with TRBJ1-1; TRBD1 might be the D (6 bases). The CDR3 consists of 15 residues. The ends were cut back, 3 bases at V and 1 base at J, with 12 bases in the middle. Germline CDR1 MDHEN, CDR2 SYDVKM. The CDR3 reads CASSFPDSRNTEAFF. CDR3 coding DNA: TGTGCCAGCAGTTTTCCGGACAGTAGGAACACTGAAGCTTTCTTT.

A few counts support this clone. This chain links TRBV7-9 with TRBJ1-5; no reliable D call. The germline V gene has CDR1 SEHNR and CDR2 FQNEAQ (reference sequence). The CDR3 is 12 residues long. V lost 1 base, J lost 6 bases, and 4 bases lay in between. The CDR3 sequence is CASSLVSQPQHF. CDR3 nucleotide sequence: TGTGCCAGCAGCTTAGTGAGTCAGCCCCAGCATTTT.

This chain connects TRBV19 to TRBJ1-5; D gene unclear. The V and J ends lost 1 base and 9 bases respectively, with 13 bases between them. The CDR3 consists of 14 residues. Germline CDR1 LNHDA, CDR2 SQIVND (reference sequence). DNA for the CDR3: TGTGCCAGTAGTATAGTAGGGTCCATGGGGCCCCAGCATTTT. Protein product: CASSIVGSMGPQHF.

V is TRBV6-5 and J is TRBJ1-2, with a possible D match to TRBD1 (6 bases). V was pared by 2 bases and J by 0 bases, with 10 bases between. The CDR3 covers 15 residues. The germline CDR1 and CDR2 sequences are MNHEY and SVGAGI. The CDR3 spells CASSYGQFPNYGYTF. DNA of the CDR3: TGTGCCAGCAGTTACGGACAGTTCCCTAACTATGGCTACACCTTC.

V is TRBV6-5 and J is TRBJ2-7, with D perhaps being TRBD1 or TRBD2 (6 bases each). V lost 7 bases to trimming and J lost 5 bases, with 15 bases between them. There are 13 residues in the CDR3. The germline V gene has CDR1 MNHEY and CDR2 SVGAGI. The CDR3 DNA follows: TGTGCCAGCACCCCCGGGGGCAGGGACGAGCAGTACTTC. Translated, it gives CASTPGGRDEQYF.

The chain links TRBV18 to TRBJ1-3; weak D call: TRBD1 (5 bases). The V and J ends lost 6 bases and 2 bases respectively, with 17 bases between them. The CDR3 runs to 16 residues. Germline V gives CDR1 KGHSH, CDR2 LQKENI. CDR3 DNA: TGTGCCAGCTCGCCAACCGGGAGCAGGGCTGGAAACACCATATATTTT. The encoded protein is CASSPTGSRAGNTIYF.

The chain couples TRBV6-4 to TRBJ2-2; no clear D. This CDR3 contains 17 residues. CDR1 and CDR2 (germline): MRHNA, SNTAGT. The ends were cut back, 2 bases at V and 0 bases at J, with 13 bases in the middle. The CDR3 DNA follows: TGTGCCAGCAGTGACGAACCAGCACCCGCGAACACCGGGGAGCTGTTTTTT. This codes for CASSDEPAPANTGELFF.

This clone was picked up one time. This chain uses TRBV7-2 with TRBJ1-1; D is perhaps TRBD1 (5 bases). The germline gives CDR1 SGHTA, CDR2 FQGNSA. With 5 bases removed from V and 11 bases from J, the gap between germline ends came to 18 bases. The CDR3 runs to 13 residues. The CDR3 loop is CASSRGLLEAAFF. CDR3 bases: TGTGCCAGCAGCAGGGGACTCCTGGAGGCGGCTTTCTTT.

The chain combines TRBV6-5 with TRBJ1-5, with D possibly being TRBD1 (5 bases). With 0 bases removed from V and 14 bases from J, the gap between germline ends came to 20 bases. The CDR3 is made up of 15 amino acids. The V gene's germline CDR1 is MNHEY and CDR2 SVGAGI. DNA for the CDR3: TGTGCCAGCAGTTACTCGACCTCTGGGGCGGGGTTGGAGCATTTT. This translates into CASSYSTSGAGLEHF.

The chain uses TRBV25-1 and TRBJ2-1; D call uncertain. The CDR3 is 15 amino acids. CDR1 is MGHDK and CDR2 is SYGVNS in the germline V gene. V shed 3 bases and J shed 0 bases, with 9 bases lying between them. The DNA of the CDR3 is TGTGCCAGCAGTGAGGTGGGCGCCTCCTACAATGAGCAGTTCTTC. Its protein is CASSEVGASYNEQFF.

The genes are TRBV7-8 and TRBJ1-1; 8 nucleotides align to TRBD1. The CDR3 has 15 residues. The germline gives CDR1 SGHVS, CDR2 FQNEAQ. The ends lost 0 bases at V and 5 bases at J; junction bases unmatched: 5. In DNA form, the CDR3 reads TGTGCCAGCAGCTTAGCGCTGACAGGGGAGACTGAAGCTTTCTTT. Its translation: CASSLALTGETEAFF.

The rearrangement uses TRBV12-3 or TRBV12-4 and TRBJ2-7, with D perhaps TRBD2 (6 bases). V dropped 5 bases and J dropped 6 bases, with 8 bases sitting between them. This CDR3 has 11 residues. The CDR3 DNA sequence: TGTGCCAGCAGTCCCGGGGGCGAGCAGTACTTC. Protein sequence: CASSPGGEQYF.

The chain is built from TRBV28 and TRBJ1-2, with a tentative D call TRBD1 (6 bases). Germline values: CDR1 MDHEN, CDR2 SYDVKM. Between the trimmed V and J ends, which lost 4 bases and 2 bases, there was a span of 14 bases. The CDR3 loop spans 15 amino acids. The CDR3 spells CASSSGGARNYGYTF. CDR3 sequence (DNA): TGTGCCAGCAGTTCTGGGGGGGCACGGAACTATGGCTACACCTTC.

This rearrangement joins TRBV2 to TRBJ1-2; the D is unclear. V gave up 10 bases and J gave up 8 bases, with 17 bases separating them. The germline V gene encodes CDR1 SNHLY and CDR2 FYNNEI. The CDR3 runs to 12 residues. The CDR3 region has the DNA TGTGCCAAAACGGGCCTGCTATGGGGCTACACCTTC. Protein product: CAKTGLLWGYTF.

V usage is TRBV5-1 and J usage is TRBJ1-2, with a possible D match to TRBD1 (6 bases). This CDR3 has 13 residues. Trimming left V 4 bases short and J 6 bases short, with 13 bases between. CDR1 is SGHRS and CDR2 is YFSETQ in the germline V gene. CDR3 in amino acids: CASSPQGPNGYTF. CDR3 in DNA: TGCGCCAGCAGCCCTCAGGGGCCTAATGGCTACACCTTC.

This sequence joins TRBV27 and TRBJ1-6; a possible D gene is TRBD1 (5 bases). CDR3 length: 13 amino acids. Germline loops: CDR1 MNHEY, CDR2 SMNVEV (reference sequence). The V and J ends lost 5 bases and 10 bases respectively, with 12 bases between them. The CDR3 DNA follows: TGTGCCAGCAGTGGGGGTGGGGGGTCACCCCTCCACTTT. Its translation is CASSGGGGSPLHF.